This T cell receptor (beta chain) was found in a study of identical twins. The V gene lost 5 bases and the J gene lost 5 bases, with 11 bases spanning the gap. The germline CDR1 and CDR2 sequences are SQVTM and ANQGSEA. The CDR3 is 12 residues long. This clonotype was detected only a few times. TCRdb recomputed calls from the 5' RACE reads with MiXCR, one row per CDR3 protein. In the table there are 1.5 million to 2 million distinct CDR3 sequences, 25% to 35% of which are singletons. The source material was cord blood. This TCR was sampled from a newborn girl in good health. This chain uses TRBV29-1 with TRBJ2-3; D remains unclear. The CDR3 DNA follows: TGCAGCGTTAGAAAGGACCGAGATACGCAGTATTTT. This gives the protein CSVRKDRDTQYF.